This T cell receptor beta chain was obtained from a study of T-cell memory formation after mild COVID-19. The study, taken as a whole, reports: The CD4+ clones that contracted clustered mainly within CM and EM, and the CD8+ clones concentrated in EMRA. CD4/CD8 balance held among clones contracting day 15 to 85, and later expanders leaned CD4+. The study detected some responding clones in pre-infection memory, suggesting cross-reactive memory joined.

The trim removed 2 bases at V and 3 bases at J, leaving 4 bases unmatched. From germline, CDR1 is LNHNV and CDR2 YYDKDF (reference sequence). The CDR3 length is 15 residues. Constant-segment-primed 5'RACE gave TCR alpha and TCR beta cDNA libraries with sample barcodes and UMIs. TCRdb reprocessed the 5' RACE reads with MiXCR, giving one entry per CDR3 protein. This sample yields 300,000 to 400,000 distinct CDR3 sequences, of which 15% to 20% are seen a single time; about a fifth belongs to the top ten. Comments on this clonotype: Its antigen is as yet unknown.

This sequence was found in a man between 18 and 35 years old who had mild COVID-19 (a few samples of this study predate the infection). Cell type and time point are not known. Material: PBMCs or a T cell subset sorted from them (not recorded which). The chain links TRBV15 to TRBJ2-7, with 10 bases fitting TRBD1. CDR3 DNA sequence: TGTGCCACCAGCAGACCGGACAGGGGGAACTACGAGCAGTACTTC. It codes for CATSRPDRGNYEQYF.